This T cell receptor beta chain was identified during a study of shared clonotypes between healthy human individuals. This clone was seen just once. What it binds is not known. Repertoires were generated with immunoSEQ multiplex PCR, while TCRdb's copy carries only in-frame clones and drops some. The sample comprises some 1,400,000 clones, around 95% of which are singletons, and approximately 1.1% rests with the top ten. Study results and limitations: Non-shared clonotypes had lower generation probabilities than clonotypes shared by all four sorted-subset donors.

From CD4+ cells came CD45RA+ naive and CD45RA-negative memory subsets. With 0 bases removed from V and 0 bases from J, the gap between germline ends came to 6 bases. Germline V gene sequence: CDR1 KGHSH, CDR2 LQKENI. The CDR3 extends over 15 amino acids. The receptor was derived from a man aged 25-45 years in good health. The specimen was naive CD4+ T cells sorted from blood. Subset specified: CD45RA+ positively selected. The V call is TRBV18, the J call TRBJ1-3; no clear D gene. CDR3: CASSPPEHSGNTIYF. In nucleotides, the CDR3 is TGTGCCAGCTCACCACCAGAGCACTCTGGAAACACCATATATTTT.